Sequencing of this T cell receptor beta chain was carried out in a study of blood T cell repertoires in COVID-19. Study details: Sample material is recorded as cDNA or gDNA derived from T cells, B-cell-depleted T cells, or PBMCs.

Between the trimmed V and J ends, which lost 6 bases and 14 bases, there was a span of 23 bases. The CDR3 contains 14 residues. Germline CDR1 is MDHEN and CDR2 is SYDVKM. In Seattle, patients joined the study during active infection and were tracked longitudinally. TCRdb's copy holds only in-frame clones and misses some; the assay was immunoSEQ multiplex PCR. The table lists over 55,000 clones, roughly 84% of them singletons. Sequences were obtained from peripheral blood. This chain links TRBV28 with TRBJ2-1; possible D gene TRBD2, 7 bases. The TCR was taken from a man aged 45 to 65 with COVID-19, enrolled during active disease. CDR3 nucleotide sequence: TGTGCCAGCAGCCCCGGGGGGCCTAGCCCCCTTGAGTTCTTC. Amino acid sequence: CASSPGGPSPLEFF. The variable domain in full, with the rest retrieved from reference TRBV28 and TRBJ2-1, is DVKVTQSSRYLVKRTGEKVFLECVQDMDHENMFWYRQDPGLGLRLIYFSYDVKMKEKGDIPEGYSVSREKKERFSLILESASTNQTSMYLCASSPGGPSPLEFFGPGTRLTVL.